Following are 4 T cell receptor beta chains from one sample sequenced in a study of response to subunit inactivated influenza vaccine. Each CDR3 protein is one row after TCRdb ran MiXCR on the RT-PCR reads. The sample shows 550,000 to 800,000 distinct CDR3 sequences, 15% to 18% of them seen only once. The input for sequencing was PBMCs from blood, taken roughly 12 days after vaccination. The receptor set was obtained from a man aged 50-59 years who received an inactivated influenza vaccine.

This clonotype was seen many times. The rearrangement uses TRBV5-1 and TRBJ2-1; 12 bases align to TRBD2. CDR1 is SGHRS, CDR2 YFSETQ, per germline. The CDR3 extends over 16 amino acids. J lost 4 bases, V lost 4 bases, and 6 bases had no gene match. The CDR3: CASSIPLAGGYNEQFF. In DNA form, the CDR3 reads TGCGCCAGCAGCATACCACTAGCGGGAGGATACAATGAGCAGTTCTTC.

This clonotype occurred a few times. The chain links TRBV12-3 or TRBV12-4 to TRBJ2-7; D is possibly TRBD1 (6 bases). There are 14 residues in the CDR3. V gave up 5 bases and J gave up 3 bases, with 14 bases separating them. The CDR3: CASSRTAKIYEQYF. The CDR3 region has the DNA TGTGCCAGCAGTCGGACAGCCAAAATCTACGAGCAGTACTTC.

The gene calls are TRBV27 and TRBJ2-3; 9 nucleotides align to TRBD1. CDR1 MNHEY and CDR2 SMNVEV come from the germline V gene (reference sequence). The CDR3 length is 13 residues. Trimming cost V 4 bases and J 6 bases; bases outside gene matches: 2. CDR3 in amino acids: CASSWGTGDTQYF. In DNA form, the CDR3 reads TGTGCCAGCAGTTGGGGGACAGGGGATACGCAGTATTTT.

This chain links TRBV5-1 with TRBJ2-2; 8 nucleotides align to TRBD2. Germline CDR1 is SGHRS and CDR2 is YFSETQ. The ends lost 1 base at V and 8 bases at J; junction bases unmatched: 7. The CDR3 extends over 15 amino acids. The CDR3 loop reads CASSLPREGRGELFF. The CDR3 nucleotides are TGCGCCAGCAGCTTGCCACGGGAGGGCCGTGGGGAGCTGTTTTTT.